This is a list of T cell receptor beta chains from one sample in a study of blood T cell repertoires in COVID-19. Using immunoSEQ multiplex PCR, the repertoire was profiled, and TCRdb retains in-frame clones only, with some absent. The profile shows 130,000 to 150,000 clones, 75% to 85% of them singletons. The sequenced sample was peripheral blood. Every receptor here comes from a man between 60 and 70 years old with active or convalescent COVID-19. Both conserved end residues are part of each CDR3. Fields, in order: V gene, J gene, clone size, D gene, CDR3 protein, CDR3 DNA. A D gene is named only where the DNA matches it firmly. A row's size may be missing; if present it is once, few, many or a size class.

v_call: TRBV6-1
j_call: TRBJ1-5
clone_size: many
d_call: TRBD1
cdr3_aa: CASSEVGTGKSSNQPQHF
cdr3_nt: TGTGCCAGCAGTGAAGTTGGGACAGGGAAGAGTAGCAATCAGCCCCAGCATTTT

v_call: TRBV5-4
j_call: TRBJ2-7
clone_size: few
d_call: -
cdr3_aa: CASSLEPKFREQYF
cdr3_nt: TGTGCCAGCAGCTTGGAGCCAAAATTTAGAGAGCAGTACTTC

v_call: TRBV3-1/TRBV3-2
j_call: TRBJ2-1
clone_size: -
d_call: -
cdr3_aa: CASSQGRGPAAGSYNEQFF
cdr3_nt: TGTGCCAGCAGCCAAGGTAGAGGGCCAGCGGCCGGCTCCTACAATGAGCAGTTCTTC

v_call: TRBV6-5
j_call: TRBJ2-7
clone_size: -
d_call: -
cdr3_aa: CASTGAAYEQYF
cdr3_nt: TGTGCCAGCACTGGGGCAGCCTACGAGCAGTACTTC

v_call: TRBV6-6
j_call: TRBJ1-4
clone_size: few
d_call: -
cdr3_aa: CASRKEGVNEKLFF
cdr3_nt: TGTGCCAGCAGGAAAGAAGGGGTTAATGAAAAACTGTTTTTT

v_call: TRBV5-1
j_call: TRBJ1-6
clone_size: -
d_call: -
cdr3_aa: CASSLRLQGDSPLHF
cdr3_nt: TGCGCCAGCAGCTTGAGGCTTCAGGGCGATTCACCCCTCCACTTT

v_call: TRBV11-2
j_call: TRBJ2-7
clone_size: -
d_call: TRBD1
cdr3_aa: CASSLTLGTGDVYEQYF
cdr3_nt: TGTGCCAGCAGCCTAACTCTTGGGACAGGGGATGTCTACGAGCAGTACTTC

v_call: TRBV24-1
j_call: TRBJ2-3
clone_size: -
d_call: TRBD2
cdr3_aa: CATSDLSGGLAGVSYTDTQYF
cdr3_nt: TGTGCCACCAGTGACTTATCCGGAGGACTAGCGGGAGTGTCGTACACAGATACGCAGTATTTT

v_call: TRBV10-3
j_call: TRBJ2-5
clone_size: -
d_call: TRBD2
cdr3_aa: CAISESLAVKTQYF
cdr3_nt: TGTGCCATCAGTGAGTCGCTAGCGGTGAAGACCCAGTACTTC

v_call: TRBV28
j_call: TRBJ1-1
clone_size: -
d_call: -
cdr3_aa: CASSQGVNTEAFF
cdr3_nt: TGTGCCAGCAGCCAAGGGGTGAACACTGAAGCTTTCTTT

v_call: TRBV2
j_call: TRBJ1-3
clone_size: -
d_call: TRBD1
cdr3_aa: CASRRQGVGNTIYF
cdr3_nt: TGTGCCAGCAGACGACAGGGGGTAGGAAACACCATATATTTT

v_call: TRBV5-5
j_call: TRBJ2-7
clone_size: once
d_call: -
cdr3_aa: CASSFGGSRAGGEQYF
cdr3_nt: TGTGCCAGCAGCTTCGGTGGGTCGAGGGCCGGCGGCGAGCAGTACTTC

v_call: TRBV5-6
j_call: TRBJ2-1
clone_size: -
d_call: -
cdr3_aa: CASSFDYSNEQFF
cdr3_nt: TGTGCCAGCAGCTTCGACTATTCGAATGAGCAGTTCTTC

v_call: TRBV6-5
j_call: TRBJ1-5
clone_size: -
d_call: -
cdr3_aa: CASRDRKNGNQPQHF
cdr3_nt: TGTGCCAGCAGAGACAGAAAGAATGGCAATCAGCCCCAGCATTTT

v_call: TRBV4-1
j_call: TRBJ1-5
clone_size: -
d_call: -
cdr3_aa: CASSHPPSGGSNQPQHF
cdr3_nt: TGCGCCAGCAGCCACCCCCCGTCCGGGGGAAGCAATCAGCCCCAGCATTTT

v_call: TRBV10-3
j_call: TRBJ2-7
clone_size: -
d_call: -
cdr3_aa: CAISESGSSYEQYF
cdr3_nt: TGTGCCATCAGTGAGTCCGGGAGCTCCTACGAGCAGTACTTC

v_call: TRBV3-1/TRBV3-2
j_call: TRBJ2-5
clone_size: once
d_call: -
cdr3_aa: CASSPPGRGMETQYF
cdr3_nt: TGTGCCAGCTCACCACCGGGCCGAGGGATGGAGACCCAGTACTTC

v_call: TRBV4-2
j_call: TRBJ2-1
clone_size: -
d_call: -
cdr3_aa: CASSQDPSRAEQFF
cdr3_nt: TGTGCCAGCAGCCAAGACCCTAGCCGTGCGGAGCAGTTCTTC

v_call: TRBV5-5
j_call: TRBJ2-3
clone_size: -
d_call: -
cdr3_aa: CASSLFLSTDTQYF
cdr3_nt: TGTGCCAGCAGCTTGTTCCTTAGCACAGATACGCAGTATTTT

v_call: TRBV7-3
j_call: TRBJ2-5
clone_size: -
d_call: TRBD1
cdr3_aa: CASSEGTGGQETQYF
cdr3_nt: TGTGCCAGCAGCGAAGGGACAGGGGGCCAAGAGACCCAGTACTTC

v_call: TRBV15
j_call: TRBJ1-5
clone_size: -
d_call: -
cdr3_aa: CATSSKERREYSNQPQHF
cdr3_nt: TGTGCCACCAGCTCGAAAGAGCGCCGAGAATATAGCAATCAGCCCCAGCATTTT

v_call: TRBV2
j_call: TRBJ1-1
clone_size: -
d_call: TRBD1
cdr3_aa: CASSRDRGLTEAFF
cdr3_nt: TGTGCCAGCAGTAGGGACAGGGGCCTGACTGAAGCTTTCTTT

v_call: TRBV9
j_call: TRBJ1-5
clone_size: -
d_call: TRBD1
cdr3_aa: CASSGYRGRGPQHF
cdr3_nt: TGTGCCAGCAGCGGTTACAGGGGGCGAGGGCCCCAGCATTTT

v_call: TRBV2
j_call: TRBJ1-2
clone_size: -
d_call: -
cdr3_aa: CASSDATPERNTF
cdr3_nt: TGTGCCAGCAGTGACGCAACTCCCGAACGAAACACCTTC

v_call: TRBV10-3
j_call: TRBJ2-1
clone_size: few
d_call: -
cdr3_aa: CAISWGQGGNNEQFF
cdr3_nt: TGTGCCATCAGTTGGGGGCAGGGGGGAAACAATGAGCAGTTCTTC

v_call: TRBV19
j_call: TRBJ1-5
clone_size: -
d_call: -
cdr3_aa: CASSIWGTDQPQHF
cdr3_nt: TGTGCCAGTAGTATATGGGGCACCGATCAGCCCCAGCATTTT

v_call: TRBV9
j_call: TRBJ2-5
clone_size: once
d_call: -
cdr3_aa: CASSVRRDGETQYF
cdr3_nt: TGTGCCAGCAGCGTCCGGAGGGACGGCGAGACCCAGTACTTC

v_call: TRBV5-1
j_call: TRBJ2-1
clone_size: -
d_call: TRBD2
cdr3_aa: CASSLAGGTYNEQFF
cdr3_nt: TGCGCCAGCAGCTTGGCGGGAGGGACCTACAATGAGCAGTTCTTC

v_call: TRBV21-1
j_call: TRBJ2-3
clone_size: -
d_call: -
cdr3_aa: CASSKVRSGSLYRGSTDTQYF
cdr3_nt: TGTGCCAGCAGCAAAGTCAGGTCCGGGTCGCTTTACCGGGGTAGCACAGATACGCAGTATTTT

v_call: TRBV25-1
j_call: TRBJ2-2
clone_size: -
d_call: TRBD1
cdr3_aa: CASRDRQNTGELFF
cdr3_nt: TGTGCCAGCAGGGACAGGCAGAACACCGGGGAGCTGTTTTTT

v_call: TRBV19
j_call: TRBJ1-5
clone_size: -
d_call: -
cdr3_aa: CASSIRQGKNQPQHF
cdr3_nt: TGTGCCAGTAGTATAAGGCAGGGAAAGAATCAGCCCCAGCATTTT

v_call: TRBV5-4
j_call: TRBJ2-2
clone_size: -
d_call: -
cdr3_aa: CASSYGSRDTGELFF
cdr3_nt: TGTGCCAGCAGTTATGGGTCGAGGGACACCGGGGAGCTGTTTTTT

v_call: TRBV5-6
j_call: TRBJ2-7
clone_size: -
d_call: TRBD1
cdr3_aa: CASSPTGALHEQYF
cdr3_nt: TGTGCCAGCAGCCCCACAGGGGCATTGCACGAGCAGTACTTC

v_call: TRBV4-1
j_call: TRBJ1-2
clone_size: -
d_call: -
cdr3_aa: CASSQAGGLGYGYTF
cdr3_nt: TGCGCCAGCAGCCAAGCTGGGGGGTTGGGCTATGGCTACACCTTC

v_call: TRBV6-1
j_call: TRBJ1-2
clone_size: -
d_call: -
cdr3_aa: CASSESLGTNYGYTF
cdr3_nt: TGTGCCAGCAGTGAGTCTCTAGGCACGAACTATGGCTACACCTTC

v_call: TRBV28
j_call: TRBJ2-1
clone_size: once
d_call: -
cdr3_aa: CASSLLNNPYNEQFF
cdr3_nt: TGTGCCAGCAGTTTATTGAACAACCCTTACAATGAGCAGTTCTTC

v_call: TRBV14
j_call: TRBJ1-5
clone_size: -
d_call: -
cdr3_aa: CASSQGGGDQPQHF
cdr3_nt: TGTGCCAGCAGCCAAGGGGGGGGAGATCAGCCCCAGCATTTT

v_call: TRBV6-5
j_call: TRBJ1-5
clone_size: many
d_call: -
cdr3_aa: CASQEAGTKGQPQHF
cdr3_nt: TGTGCCAGCCAAGAGGCGGGGACCAAAGGTCAGCCCCAGCATTTT

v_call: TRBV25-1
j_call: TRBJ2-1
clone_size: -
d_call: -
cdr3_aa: CASSEYRYNEQFF
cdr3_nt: TGTGCCAGCAGTGAATATCGCTACAATGAGCAGTTCTTC

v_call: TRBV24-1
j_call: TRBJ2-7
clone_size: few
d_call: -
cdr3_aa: CATSDSRVPPYEQYF
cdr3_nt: TGTGCCACCAGTGATTCCAGGGTTCCCCCCTACGAGCAGTACTTC

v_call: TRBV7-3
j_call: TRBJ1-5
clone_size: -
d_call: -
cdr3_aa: CASSPSPNQPQHF
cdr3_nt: TGTGCCAGCAGCCCTAGCCCCAATCAGCCCCAGCATTTT

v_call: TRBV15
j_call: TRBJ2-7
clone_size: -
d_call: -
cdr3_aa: CATSPYARDEQYF
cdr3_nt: TGTGCCACCAGCCCTTACGCCAGGGACGAGCAGTACTTC

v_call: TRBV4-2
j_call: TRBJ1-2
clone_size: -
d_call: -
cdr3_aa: CASSQRRGGVDGYTF
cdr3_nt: TGTGCCAGCAGCCAAAGGCGAGGGGGTGTCGATGGCTACACCTTC

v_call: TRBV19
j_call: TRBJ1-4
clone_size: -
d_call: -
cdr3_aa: CASRDRTNEKLFF
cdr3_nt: TGTGCCAGTAGAGACAGAACTAATGAAAAACTGTTTTTT

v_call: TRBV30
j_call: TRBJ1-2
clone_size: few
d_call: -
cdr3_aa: CAWSVERAYGYTF
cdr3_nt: TGTGCCTGGAGTGTGGAGCGCGCCTATGGCTACACCTTC

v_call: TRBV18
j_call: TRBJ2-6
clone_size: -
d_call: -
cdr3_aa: CASSLQGVGAGANVLTF
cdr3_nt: TGTGCCAGCTCACTACAGGGTGTGGGCGCTGGGGCCAACGTCCTGACTTTC

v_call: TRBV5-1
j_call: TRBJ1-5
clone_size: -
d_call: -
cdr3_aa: CASSPTPGKNQPQHF
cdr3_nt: TGCGCCAGCAGCCCGACTCCAGGGAAGAATCAGCCCCAGCATTTT

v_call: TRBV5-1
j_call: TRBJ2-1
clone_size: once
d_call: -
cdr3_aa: CASSPAGPPYNEQFF
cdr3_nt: TGCGCCAGCAGCCCCGCAGGGCCCCCTTACAATGAGCAGTTCTTC

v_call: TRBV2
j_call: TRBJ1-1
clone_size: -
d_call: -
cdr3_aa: CASIQGGTEAFF
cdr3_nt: TGTGCCAGCATACAGGGAGGGACTGAAGCTTTCTTT

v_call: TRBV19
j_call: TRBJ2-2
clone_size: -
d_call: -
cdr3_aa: CASRTTPGTGELFF
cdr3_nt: TGTGCCAGTAGGACTACCCCGGGGACCGGGGAGCTGTTTTTT